This passage covers 27 T cell receptor beta chains from one sample sequenced in a study of cytomegalovirus exposure and HLA in healthy donors. The PCR employed 60 Vbeta primers together with 13 Jbeta primers. Some clones are missing from TCRdb's copy, which holds only in-frame ones; the method was immunoSEQ multiplex PCR. The sample consists of some 190,000 clones, roughly 90% of them appearing once. Input material: PBMCs. Every receptor here comes from a woman under 40 in good health and CMV-seronegative.

V and J are TRBV5-1 and TRBJ2-1; perhaps TRBD1 as D (5 bases). The V gene lost 5 bases and the J gene lost 6 bases, with 15 bases spanning the gap. The CDR3 is 14 amino acids. CDR1 and CDR2 from the germline V gene are SGHRS and YFSETQ. The CDR3 DNA follows: TGCGCCAGCAGACCCACTCCAGGGCCCAATGAGCAGTTCTTC. It yields the protein CASRPTPGPNEQFF.

The gene calls are TRBV7-9 and TRBJ1-2; D perhaps matches TRBD1 (6 bases). This CDR3 is 17 amino acids long. Germline values: CDR1 SEHNR, CDR2 FQNEAQ (reference sequence). V dropped 5 bases and J dropped 1 base, with 20 bases sitting between them. The CDR3 DNA sequence: TGTGCCAGCAGCCGCTCGGGGGGCAGGGAGAGTAACTATGGCTACACCTTC. Translating gives CASSRSGGRESNYGYTF.

The CDR3 nucleotides read TGTGCCAGTAAAGCGGGGTTCCAAGAGACCCAGTACTTC. Amino acids: CASKAGFQETQYF. The chain links TRBV2 to TRBJ2-5; 7 bases are a match to TRBD2. There are 13 residues in the CDR3. CDR1 and CDR2 (germline): SNHLY, FYNNEI. V lost 9 bases to trimming and J lost 1 base; unmatched junction nucleotides: 5.

This chain connects TRBV30 to TRBJ2-1; TRBD2 matches 9 bases. CDR3 length: 14 amino acids. With 8 bases clipped from V and 9 bases from J, the junction kept 14 bases outside the gene matches. The germline V gene has CDR1 GTSNPN and CDR2 SVGIG (reference sequence). Written as DNA, the CDR3 is TGTGCCCGTAACCGCGGCGGGGGGGCTGGTGAGCAGTTCTTC. It encodes CARNRGGGAGEQFF.

The chain uses TRBV5-1 and TRBJ2-5; a possible D gene is TRBD1 (5 bases). The CDR3 has 16 amino acids. The germline gives CDR1 SGHRS, CDR2 YFSETQ. V lost 4 bases and J lost 2, with 18 bases in between. The CDR3 reads CASSSRPQGKQETQYF. Written as DNA, the CDR3 is TGCGCCAGCAGCAGCCGCCCCCAGGGTAAACAAGAGACCCAGTACTTC. The full variable domain, with the rest looked up from reference TRBV5-1 and TRBJ2-5, is KAGVTQTPRYLIKTRGQQVTLSCSPISGHRSVSWYQQTPGQGLQFLFEYFSETQRNKGNFPGRFSGRQFSNSRSEMNVSTLELGDSALYLCASSSRPQGKQETQYFGPGTRLLVL.

The rearrangement links TRBV5-1 to TRBJ1-1; weak D call: TRBD1 (6 bases). V was clipped by 4 bases and J by 1 base, with 11 bases between them. Germline V gene data show CDR1 as SGHRS and CDR2 as YFSETQ. There are 14 residues in the CDR3. The CDR3 loop reads CASSREGQNTEAFF. The CDR3 DNA follows: TGCGCCAGCAGCCGCGAGGGACAGAACACTGAAGCTTTCTTT.

The chain couples TRBV27 to TRBJ2-5; 14 bases fit TRBD2. In germline, CDR1 is MNHEY, CDR2 SMNVEV (reference sequence). With V trimmed by 5 bases and J by 6 bases, 5 bases remained unmatched. This CDR3 comprises 15 residues. The CDR3 loop reads CASSQGLAGVQTQYF. CDR3 sequence (DNA): TGTGCCAGCAGTCAGGGACTAGCGGGAGTCCAGACCCAGTACTTC.

The chain employs TRBV13 and TRBJ1-2; D not certain. Germline CDR1 and CDR2: PRHDT and FYEKMQ (reference sequence). This CDR3 comprises 13 residues. V was clipped by 8 bases and J by 6 bases, with 16 bases between them. As DNA, the CDR3 is TGTGCCAGCTGCTCTAGGTTAAATCATGGCTACACCTTC. Protein product: CASCSRLNHGYTF.

The DNA of the CDR3 is TGTGCCAGCAGCTCGTACCGCCCTACAGGGACCAATGAAAAACTGTTTTTT. Its protein is CASSSYRPTGTNEKLFF. The V and J genes are TRBV7-6 and TRBJ1-4; possibly TRBD1 for D (6 bases). This CDR3 comprises 17 residues. The V gene's germline CDR1 is SGHVS and CDR2 FNYEAQ. Trimming cost V 4 bases and J 5 bases, with 20 bases left between them.

The chain joins TRBV19 to TRBJ1-1; 8 positions match TRBD1. Germline V gene data show CDR1 as LNHDA and CDR2 as SQIVND (reference sequence). This CDR3 is built from 16 residues. With V trimmed by 4 bases and J by 4 bases, 11 bases remained unmatched. The CDR3 loop reads CASSRPGQGRSTEAFF. CDR3 bases: TGTGCCAGTAGTAGGCCCGGACAGGGACGGAGCACTGAAGCTTTCTTT.

This rearrangement joins TRBV14 to TRBJ2-2; unclear D gene. Germline CDR1 SGHDN, CDR2 FVKESK. CDR3 length equals 15 residues. Deletions cut 1 base from V and 5 bases from J, with 11 bases between. CDR3 in DNA: TGTGCCAGCAGCCAAGTGAACAGAGAGACCGGGGAGCTGTTTTTT. This gives the protein CASSQVNRETGELFF.

This chain links TRBV29-1 with TRBJ2-2; tentative D call: TRBD1 (6 bases). The CDR3 has 14 amino acids. CDR1 and CDR2 (germline): SQVTM, ANQGSEA. Trimming cost V 7 bases and J 2 bases, with 14 bases left between them. The CDR3 loop reads CSGGRGVNTGELFF. CDR3 nucleotides: TGCAGCGGGGGGCGAGGGGTCAACACCGGGGAGCTGTTTTTT.

This clone was seen once. The gene calls are TRBV18 and TRBJ2-7; D gene uncertain. The CDR3 is made up of 12 amino acids. V was pared by 4 bases and J by 5 bases, with 9 bases between. The germline CDR1 and CDR2 sequences are KGHSH and LQKENI. The CDR3 sequence is CASSLSVDEQYF. CDR3 bases: TGTGCCAGCTCACTCTCCGTAGACGAGCAGTACTTC. The whole variable domain, filled in from reference TRBV18 and TRBJ2-7, reads NAGVMQNPRHLVRRRGQEARLRCSPMKGHSHVYWYRQLPEEGLKFMVYLQKENIIDESGMPKERFSAEFPKEGPSILRIQQVVRGDSAAYFCASSLSVDEQYFGPGTRLTVT.

This chain connects TRBV27 to TRBJ1-1; the D is unclear. Trimming took 5 bases from V and 0 from J, leaving 7 bases between them. The germline gives CDR1 MNHEY, CDR2 SMNVEV (reference sequence). This CDR3 region has 13 residues. The chain's CDR3 is CASSRGLNTEAFF. DNA for the CDR3: TGTGCCAGCAGTCGTGGCCTGAACACTGAAGCTTTCTTT.

The V and J genes are TRBV9 and TRBJ1-3; 10 nucleotides agree with TRBD1. CDR1 SGDLS and CDR2 YYNGEE come from the germline V gene. Trimming at V came to 3 bases and at J to 2 bases, leaving 5 bases not matched to a gene. CDR3 length: 16 residues. DNA of the CDR3: TGTGCCAGCAGCGACCCTGGGACAGGGGCTGGAAACACCATATATTTT. Protein sequence: CASSDPGTGAGNTIYF.

The CDR3 loop reads CAWSVLAGRTDTQYF. As DNA, the CDR3 is TGTGCCTGGAGTGTACTAGCGGGGCGCACAGATACGCAGTATTTT. J is TRBJ2-3 and V is TRBV30; 10 bases line up with TRBD2. CDR1 GTSNPN and CDR2 SVGIG come from the germline V gene (reference sequence). The CDR3 has 15 amino acids. The trim removed 0 bases at V and 1 base at J, leaving 1 base unmatched. Combining the CDR3 with reference TRBV30 and TRBJ2-3 gives the whole variable domain SQTIHQWPATLVQPVGSPLSLECTVEGTSNPNLYWYRQAAGRGLQLLFYSVGIGQISSEVPQNLSASRPQDRQFILSSKKLLLSDSGFYLCAWSVLAGRTDTQYFGPGTRLTVL.

The CDR3 nucleotides are TGTGCCAGCAGCACCACAGGGGGCGCGGGGGAGACCCAGTACTTC. Amino acid sequence: CASSTTGGAGETQYF. The chain uses TRBV7-8 and TRBJ2-5; TRBD1 matches at 9 bases. Germline CDR1 SGHVS, CDR2 FQNEAQ. V shed 5 bases and J 5 bases; nucleotides not matched to a gene: 9. This CDR3 has 15 amino acids.

The table lists this clone with a count of one. This chain links TRBV13 with TRBJ1-1; the D gene is possibly TRBD1 (5 bases). From germline, CDR1 is PRHDT and CDR2 FYEKMQ (reference sequence). Trimming took 0 bases from V and 4 from J, leaving 9 bases between them. The CDR3 length is 14 residues. CDR3 sequence: CASSLGGVITEAFF. The DNA for the CDR3 is TGTGCCAGCAGCTTAGGAGGGGTGATCACTGAAGCTTTCTTT.

This sequence joins TRBV27 and TRBJ1-4; possibly TRBD1 for D (6 bases). Germline assignment: CDR1 MNHEY and CDR2 SMNVEV (reference sequence). This CDR3 has 12 residues. Trimming shortened V by 5 bases and J by 7 bases, and 8 bases separated the two germline ends. Here the CDR3 DNA reads TGTGCCAGCAGTGTCAGGGGTGAAAAACTGTTTTTT. Translated: CASSVRGEKLFF.

V usage is TRBV2 and J usage is TRBJ2-1; TRBD1 is a possible D gene (5 bases). V lost 0 bases and J 2 bases, leaving 26 bases between the germline ends. CDR3 size: 21 residues. Germline lookup yields CDR1 SNHLY and CDR2 FYNNEI. CDR3: CASSEAWGLWKGAKTYNEQFF. Written as DNA, the CDR3 is TGTGCCAGCAGTGAAGCATGGGGTCTGTGGAAAGGGGCCAAAACCTACAATGAGCAGTTCTTC.

This clone was detected only once. The chain has TRBV11-2 and TRBJ2-1, with D possibly being TRBD2 (5 bases). Germline lookup yields CDR1 SGHAT and CDR2 FQNNGV. This CDR3 region has 11 residues. Here the CDR3 reads CPREGRYEQFF. CDR3 in DNA: TGTCCCCGCGAGGGCCGCTATGAGCAGTTCTTC.

The CDR3 reads CSVTGTGVYEQYF. The CDR3 DNA sequence: TGCAGCGTCACCGGGACAGGAGTGTACGAGCAGTACTTC. The V gene is TRBV29-1, the J gene TRBJ2-7; 8 bases align to TRBD1. Germline loops: CDR1 SQVTM, CDR2 ANQGSEA. The CDR3 extends over 13 amino acids. V was pared by 6 bases and J by 4 bases, with 8 bases of the junction left unmatched.

V usage is TRBV29-1 and J usage is TRBJ2-1, with TRBD1 matching over 7 bases. V trimming: 7 bases; J trimming: 2 bases; junction bases outside the gene matches: 11. CDR1 is SQVTM, CDR2 ANQGSEA, per germline. The CDR3 totals 15 residues. The CDR3 here is CSARITGDPYNEQFF. CDR3 sequence (DNA): TGCAGCGCCCGTATTACAGGGGATCCCTACAATGAGCAGTTCTTC.

The CDR3 sequence is CASSLQVSSDTQYF. The CDR3 nucleotides read TGTGCCAGCAGCTTGCAGGTTTCTTCAGATACGCAGTATTTT. The chain uses TRBV5-4 and TRBJ2-3; D unclear. The germline V gene has CDR1 SGHNT and CDR2 YYREEE (reference sequence). Trimming stripped 1 base from V and 4 bases from J, with 10 bases between. There are 14 residues in the CDR3.

The chain is built from TRBV2 and TRBJ1-1; D is unclear. V was clipped by 4 bases and J by 0 bases, with 6 bases between them. CDR1 is SNHLY and CDR2 is FYNNEI in the germline V gene. The CDR3 runs to 13 residues. The CDR3 reads CASSGNMNTEAFF. CDR3 nucleotide sequence: TGTGCCAGCAGTGGTAATATGAACACTGAAGCTTTCTTT.

The chain recombines TRBV11-2 with TRBJ1-6; D gene unclear. V was cut by 0 bases and J by 4 bases, with 7 bases left in between. Germline CDR1 is SGHAT and CDR2 is FQNNGV. The CDR3 covers 15 residues. The CDR3 sequence is CASSLDPSYNSPLHF. The CDR3 region has the DNA TGTGCCAGCAGCTTAGATCCGTCGTATAATTCACCCCTCCACTTT.

V and J are TRBV11-2 and TRBJ1-1; D may be TRBD1 (5 bases). CDR1 and CDR2 from the germline V gene are SGHAT and FQNNGV. This CDR3 spans 15 amino acids. V lost 2 bases and J 0 bases, leaving 10 bases between the germline ends. CDR3 DNA: TGTGCCAGCAGCTTATTTTCGGGGGTGAACACTGAAGCTTTCTTT. Residues: CASSLFSGVNTEAFF. Combining the CDR3 with reference TRBV11-2 and TRBJ1-1 gives the whole variable domain EAGVAQSPRYKIIEKRQSVAFWCNPISGHATLYWYQQILGQGPKLLIQFQNNGVVDDSQLPKDRFSAERLKGVDSTLKIQPAKLEDSAVYLCASSLFSGVNTEAFFGQGTRLTVV.